This TCR beta chain is drawn from a study of T cell repertoires in cytomegalovirus infection. The wider study: HLA-C-restricted CMV epitopes, recently identified, and well-studied HLA-B-restricted ones were used by the study. Both CMV infection and a matching HLA type were indicated by public TCR beta signatures.

As to this clonotype: Its antigen is not known.

One entry per CDR3 protein, called by TCRdb with MiXCR from the reads. This repertoire shows some 800,000 distinct CDR3 sequences, over 25% found once; its top ten account for 9.5% to 15%. The CDR3 loop spans 14 amino acids. The germline V gene has CDR1 MNHEY and CDR2 SVGAGI. V gave up 0 bases and J gave up 8 bases, with 13 bases separating them. Broader study findings: HLA-C-restricted CMV-specific TCR beta clonotypes were dominant in the ex vivo response.

The chain uses TRBV6-5 and TRBJ1-1; D unresolved. The sequence derives from a human donor in good health (CMV status not recorded). Some clones in this sample may be carry-over from other donors' samples. Specimen: cultured CD8+ T cells from PBMCs, collected from culture after CMV antigen stimulation. This CDR3 is CASSYSMRTTEAFF. CDR3 nucleotides: TGTGCCAGCAGTTACTCGATGCGCACGACCGAAGCTTTCTTT.